These 22 T cell receptor beta chains were all obtained from the same sample, sequenced in a study of neurological immune-mediated disorders. Via MiXCR, TCRdb re-called the 5' RACE reads, giving one row per CDR3 protein. The sample records some 30,000 distinct CDR3 sequences, roughly 15% being singletons. Source material: PBMCs. These receptors all stem from a man between 65 and 85 years old in good health.

This clonotype was detected ten times or more. J is TRBJ2-2 and V is TRBV7-2; no definite D call. Deletions cut 2 bases from V and 6 bases from J, with 4 bases between. Germline V CDR1 and CDR2: SGHTA, FQGNSA. The CDR3 has 12 amino acids. The CDR3 reads CASSLWAGELFF. Here the CDR3 DNA reads TGTGCCAGCAGCTTATGGGCCGGGGAGCTGTTTTTT. Full variable domain (remainder filled in from reference TRBV7-2 and TRBJ2-2): GAGVSQSPSNKVTEKGKDVELRCDPISGHTALYWYRQSLGQGLEFLIYFQGNSAPDKSGLPSDRFSAERTGGSVSTLTIQRTQQEDSAVYLCASSLWAGELFFGEGSRLTVL.

At least ten counts were recorded for this clonotype. This clone may be a read error of a much larger clone one base away. V is TRBV11-2 and J is TRBJ2-7, with no clear D. V was trimmed by 1 base and J by 6 bases, leaving 4 bases between them. The CDR3 sequence is 11 residues long. Germline assignment: CDR1 SGHAT and CDR2 FQNNGV. CDR3 residues: CASSLGIEQYF. The CDR3 DNA sequence: TGTGCCAGCAGCTTAGGGATCGAGCAGTACTTC. The full variable domain, its missing parts supplied by reference TRBV11-2 and TRBJ2-7, is EAGVAQSPRYKIIEKRQSVAFWCNPISGHATLYWYQQILGQGPKLLIQFQNNGVVDDSQLPKDRFSAERLKGVDSTLKIQPAKLEDSAVYLCASSLGIEQYFGPGTRLTVT.

The chain carries TRBV5-1 and TRBJ2-1; D may be TRBD2 (6 bases). The V end was cut by 4 bases, the J end by 0 bases, with 14 bases between. The CDR3 covers 16 residues. CDR1 and CDR2 from the germline V gene are SGHRS and YFSETQ. The CDR3 sequence: CASSPNPSDSYNEQFF. In nucleotides, the CDR3 is TGCGCCAGCAGCCCCAACCCTAGCGACTCCTACAATGAGCAGTTCTTC.

This clonotype was seen ten or more times. V gene TRBV10-3 combines with J gene TRBJ2-1; 11 nucleotides line up with TRBD1. CDR1 ENHRY and CDR2 SYGVKD come from the germline V gene. J lost 6 bases, V lost 7 bases, and 5 bases had no gene match. The CDR3 consists of 14 residues. The CDR3 loop is CAIMPGQGGNEQFF. CDR3 nucleotides: TGTGCCATCATGCCGGGACAGGGGGGCAATGAGCAGTTCTTC.

The chain is built from TRBV9 and TRBJ2-1; 12 nucleotides match TRBD2. The CDR3 runs 16 residues. Germline V CDR1 and CDR2: SGDLS, YYNGEE. V lost 2 bases to trimming and J lost 2 bases; unmatched junction nucleotides: 2. CDR3: CASSVRTSGAYNEQFF. The CDR3 region has the DNA TGTGCCAGCAGCGTGAGGACTAGCGGGGCCTACAATGAGCAGTTCTTC.

This clonotype was counted ten times or more. The rearrangement uses TRBV18 and TRBJ1-2; D unresolved. The CDR3 loop spans 13 amino acids. V lost 4 bases to trimming and J lost 8 bases, with 14 bases between them. Germline CDR1 and CDR2: KGHSH and LQKENI. CDR3 in amino acids: CASSLDGLGGYTF. The CDR3, as DNA: TGTGCCAGCTCACTCGACGGGCTGGGGGGCTACACCTTC. The complete variable domain, with remaining parts taken from reference TRBV18 and TRBJ1-2, reads NAGVMQNPRHLVRRRGQEARLRCSPMKGHSHVYWYRQLPEEGLKFMVYLQKENIIDESGMPKERFSAEFPKEGPSILRIQQVVRGDSAAYFCASSLDGLGGYTFGSGTRLTVV.

In its sample, this clonotype was seen many times. V is TRBV2 and J is TRBJ2-3; possibly TRBD1 for D (6 bases). V shed 4 bases and J shed 4 bases, with 9 bases lying between them. CDR3 length: 13 amino acids. Germline values: CDR1 SNHLY, CDR2 FYNNEI. The CDR3 region has the DNA TGTGCCAGCAGTGGACAGGCGGCAGATACGCAGTATTTT. It specifies CASSGQAADTQYF.

Ten or more counts support this clonotype. The chain carries TRBV12-3 or TRBV12-4 and TRBJ2-1, with TRBD1 matching over 8 bases. Trimming at V came to 6 bases and at J to 8 bases, leaving 9 bases not matched to a gene. The CDR3 sequence is 14 residues long. This chain's CDR3 is CASSPRDRLHEQFF. The CDR3 DNA follows: TGTGCCAGCAGCCCCCGGGACAGGTTACATGAGCAGTTCTTC.

This clonotype has at least ten counts. This rearrangement joins TRBV2 to TRBJ2-3; 7 positions agree with TRBD1. The CDR3 runs to 15 residues. Germline assignment: CDR1 SNHLY and CDR2 FYNNEI. V lost 7 bases to trimming and J lost 2 bases; unmatched junction nucleotides: 9. CDR3 loop: CASTTRGQTTDTQYF. In DNA, the CDR3 is TGTGCCAGCACAACCCGGGGACAGACCACAGATACGCAGTATTTT.

This clonotype was seen repeatedly, ten times or more. The chain is built from TRBV20-1 and TRBJ1-6, with a tentative D call TRBD1 (6 bases). The germline gives CDR1 DFQATT, CDR2 SNEGSKA (reference sequence). This CDR3 spans 16 amino acids. The V end lost 3 bases, the J end lost 6 bases, and 18 bases lay between the germline ends. This CDR3 is CSASLGSGRGNSPLHF. CDR3 DNA sequence: TGCAGTGCTAGTTTGGGGTCAGGCAGGGGTAATTCACCCCTCCACTTT.

The CDR3 loop reads CASSWGDKYNEQFF. In DNA form, the CDR3 reads TGCGCCAGCAGCTGGGGGGACAAGTACAATGAGCAGTTCTTC. The chain couples TRBV5-1 to TRBJ2-1, with D perhaps being TRBD1 or TRBD2 (6 bases each). V shed 3 bases and J shed 4 bases, with 11 bases lying between them. This CDR3 is 14 amino acids long. Germline loops: CDR1 SGHRS, CDR2 YFSETQ.

This clonotype occurred many times. The DNA of the CDR3 is TGTGCCAGCAGCGAAGGGGCAGGGGGGTTGGTTTGGACTGAAGCTTTCTTT. It codes for CASSEGAGGLVWTEAFF. V and J are TRBV6-2 or TRBV6-3 and TRBJ1-1, with TRBD1 matching over 7 bases. Per germline, CDR1 MNHEY and CDR2 SVGEGT. The CDR3 consists of 17 residues. V was clipped by 6 bases and J by 5 bases; unmatched bases: 18.

This clonotype was seen ten or more times. The rearrangement links TRBV10-3 to TRBJ2-1; 9 bases agree with TRBD1. CDR3 length: 15 residues. With 10 bases clipped from V and 6 bases from J, the junction kept 13 bases outside the gene matches. CDR1 and CDR2 from the germline V gene are ENHRY and SYGVKD. The CDR3 loop is CATQGDRAVGNEQFF. Written as DNA, the CDR3 is TGTGCCACGCAGGGGGACAGGGCGGTAGGCAATGAGCAGTTCTTC.

Many counts were recorded for this clonotype. V usage is TRBV6-5 and J usage is TRBJ1-2; a weak D match, TRBD1 (5 bases). CDR1 MNHEY and CDR2 SVGAGI come from the germline V gene. This CDR3 region has 14 residues. Between the trimmed V and J ends, which lost 5 bases and 2 bases, there was a span of 12 bases. The CDR3 nucleotides read TGTGCCAGCAGTACGGCGGGGGGGAACTATGGCTACACCTTC. Its protein product is CASSTAGGNYGYTF.

This clonotype ranks as medium-sized. The V call is TRBV25-1, the J call TRBJ1-2; TRBD1 might be the D (5 bases). Trimming shortened V by 3 bases and J by 8 bases, and 13 bases separated the two germline ends. This CDR3 is 13 amino acids long. The V gene's germline CDR1 is MGHDK and CDR2 SYGVNS. The CDR3 DNA reads as TGTGCCAGCAGTGAGCCGTGGGGGATCGGCTACACCTTC. It is translated as CASSEPWGIGYTF.

This chain uses TRBV27 with TRBJ2-1; tentatively, D is TRBD1 or TRBD2 (5 bases each). The CDR3 length is 14 residues. CDR1 and CDR2 (germline): MNHEY, SMNVEV (reference sequence). Trimming took off 4 bases at V and 0 bases at J, with 7 bases between the two ends. The CDR3 here is CASSWGSSYNEQFF. The CDR3 DNA sequence: TGTGCCAGCAGTTGGGGGAGCTCCTACAATGAGCAGTTCTTC.

The sample holds many counts of this clonotype. The chain links TRBV20-1 to TRBJ2-3; TRBD1 agrees at 7 bases. Germline trimming cut 0 bases from V and 5 bases from J; bases unmatched to any gene: 5. Germline CDR1 and CDR2: DFQATT and SNEGSKA (reference sequence). This CDR3 spans 14 amino acids. CDR3 amino acids: CSAREGTVGDTQYF. CDR3 DNA sequence: TGCAGTGCTAGAGAGGGGACAGTGGGAGATACGCAGTATTTT.

Many counts were recorded for this clonotype. This chain links TRBV20-1 with TRBJ2-1; a possible D gene is TRBD2 (5 bases). CDR3 length: 16 residues. Germline-derived CDR1 and CDR2 are DFQATT and SNEGSKA (reference sequence). With 5 bases removed from V and 0 bases from J, the gap between germline ends came to 17 bases. The CDR3, as DNA: TGCAGTGCTCATACCCACGAGGGCTCCTCCTACAATGAGCAGTTCTTC. Amino acid sequence: CSAHTHEGSSYNEQFF.

In its sample, this clonotype was seen many times. CDR3 region: CASSQAGVGGYTF. As DNA, the CDR3 is TGCGCCAGCAGCCAAGCGGGGGTCGGGGGCTACACCTTC. The chain recombines TRBV4-3 with TRBJ1-2; possibly TRBD1 for D (5 bases). This CDR3 spans 13 amino acids. Germline CDR1 LGHNA, CDR2 YSLEER. The V end was cut by 1 base, the J end by 8 bases, with 11 bases between.

The rearrangement links TRBV18 to TRBJ2-1; D may be TRBD1 (6 bases). This CDR3 region has 14 residues. V lost 3 bases, J lost 1 base, and 7 bases lay in between. CDR1 KGHSH and CDR2 LQKENI come from the germline V gene. The CDR3 DNA reads TGTGCCAGCTCACCGGGACATTCCTACAATGAGCAGTTCTTC. It encodes CASSPGHSYNEQFF.

This clonotype occurred many times. This chain links TRBV20-1 with TRBJ2-7; D might be TRBD1 or TRBD2, each matching 5 bases. The CDR3 extends over 13 amino acids. The ends were cut back, 2 bases at V and 3 bases at J, with 11 bases in the middle. Germline V lookup: CDR1 DFQATT, CDR2 SNEGSKA (reference sequence). DNA for the CDR3: TGCAGTGCTAGATGGGGACGGCACTACGAGCAGTACTTC. Protein: CSARWGRHYEQYF.

This clonotype occurred many times. The rearrangement links TRBV27 to TRBJ1-2; a weak D match, TRBD1 (5 bases). The CDR3 runs 14 residues. V lost 2 bases and J lost 7, with 14 bases in between. The germline V gene has CDR1 MNHEY and CDR2 SMNVEV (reference sequence). The CDR3 reads CASSLRWGATGYTF. CDR3 in DNA: TGTGCCAGCAGTTTACGGTGGGGCGCGACTGGCTACACCTTC.